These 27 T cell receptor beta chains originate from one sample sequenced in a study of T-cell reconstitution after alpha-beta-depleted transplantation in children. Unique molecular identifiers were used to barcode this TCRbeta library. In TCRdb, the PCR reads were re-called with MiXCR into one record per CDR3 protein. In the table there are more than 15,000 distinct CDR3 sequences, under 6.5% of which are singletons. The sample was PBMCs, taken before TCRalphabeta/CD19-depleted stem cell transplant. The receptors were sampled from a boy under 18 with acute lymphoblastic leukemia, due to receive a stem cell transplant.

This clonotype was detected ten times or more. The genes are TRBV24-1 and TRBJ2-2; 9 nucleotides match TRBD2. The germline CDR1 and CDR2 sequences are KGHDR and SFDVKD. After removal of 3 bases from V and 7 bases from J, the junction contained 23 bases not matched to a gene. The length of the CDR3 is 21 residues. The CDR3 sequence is CATSDPKAAPNGGLASGELFF. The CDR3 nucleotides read TGTGCCACCAGTGATCCCAAGGCAGCCCCGAATGGGGGACTAGCAAGCGGGGAGCTGTTTTTT.

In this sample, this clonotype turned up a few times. The chain's CDR3 is CASSGTGGSFTGINEQFF. The CDR3 region has the DNA TGTGCCAGCAGTGGAACAGGGGGATCTTTTACGGGGATCAATGAGCAGTTCTTC. The chain couples TRBV7-6 to TRBJ2-1, with 8 bases matching TRBD1. The CDR3 contains 18 residues. J was trimmed by 6 bases and V by 6 bases; bases with no gene match: 19. Germline V gene lookup returns CDR1 SGHVS and CDR2 FNYEAQ.

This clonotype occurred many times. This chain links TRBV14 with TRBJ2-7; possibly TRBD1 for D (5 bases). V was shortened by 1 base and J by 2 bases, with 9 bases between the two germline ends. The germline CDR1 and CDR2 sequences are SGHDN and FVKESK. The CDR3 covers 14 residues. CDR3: CASSQGTLTYEQYF. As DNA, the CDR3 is TGTGCCAGCAGCCAAGGGACACTTACCTACGAGCAGTACTTC. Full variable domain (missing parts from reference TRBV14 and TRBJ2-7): EAGVTQFPSHSVIEKGQTVTLRCDPISGHDNLYWYRRVMGKEIKFLLHFVKESKQDESGMPNNRFLAERTGGTYSTLKVQPAELEDSGVYFCASSQGTLTYEQYFGPGTRLTVT.

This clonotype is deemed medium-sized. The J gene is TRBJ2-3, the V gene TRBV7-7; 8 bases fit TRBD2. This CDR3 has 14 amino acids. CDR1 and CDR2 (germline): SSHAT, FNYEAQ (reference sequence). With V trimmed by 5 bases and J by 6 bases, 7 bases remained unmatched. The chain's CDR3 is CASSRSGSPDTQYF. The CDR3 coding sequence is TGTGCCAGCAGCCGAAGCGGGAGCCCCGATACGCAGTATTTT. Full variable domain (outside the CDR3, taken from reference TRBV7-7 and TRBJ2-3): GAGVSQSPRYKVTKRGQDVTLRCDPISSHATLYWYQQALGQGPEFLTYFNYEAQPDKSGLPSDRFSAERPEGSISTLTIQRTEQRDSAMYRCASSRSGSPDTQYFGPGTRLTVL.

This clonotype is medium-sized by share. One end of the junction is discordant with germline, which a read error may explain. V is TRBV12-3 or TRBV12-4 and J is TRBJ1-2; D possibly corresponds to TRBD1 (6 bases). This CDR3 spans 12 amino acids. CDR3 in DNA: TGTGCCAGCAGTTTAGGAGGTTACAGGGCCCACTTC. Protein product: CASSLGGYRAHF.

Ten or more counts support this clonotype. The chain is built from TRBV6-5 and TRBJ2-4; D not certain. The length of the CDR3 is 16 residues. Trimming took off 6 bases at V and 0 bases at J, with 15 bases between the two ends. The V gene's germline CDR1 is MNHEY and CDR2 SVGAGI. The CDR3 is CASRADGTLAKNIQYF. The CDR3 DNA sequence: TGTGCCAGCAGAGCTGACGGAACCTTAGCCAAAAACATTCAGTACTTC.

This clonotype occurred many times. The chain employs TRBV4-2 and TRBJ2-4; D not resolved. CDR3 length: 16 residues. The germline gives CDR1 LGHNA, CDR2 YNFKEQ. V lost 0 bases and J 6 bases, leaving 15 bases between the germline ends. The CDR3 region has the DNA TGTGCCAGCAGCCAAGAAGACCTCCCCCGAACAAACATTCAGTACTTC. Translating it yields CASSQEDLPRTNIQYF.

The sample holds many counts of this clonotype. The CDR3 protein is CASSVVTSGEQFF. As DNA, the CDR3 is TGTGCCAGCAGCGTAGTGACGTCGGGTGAGCAGTTCTTC. The chain recombines TRBV9 with TRBJ2-1, with D uncertain. Germline V gene lookup returns CDR1 SGDLS and CDR2 YYNGEE. With 0 bases removed from V and 9 bases from J, the gap between germline ends came to 10 bases. The CDR3 spans 13 residues.

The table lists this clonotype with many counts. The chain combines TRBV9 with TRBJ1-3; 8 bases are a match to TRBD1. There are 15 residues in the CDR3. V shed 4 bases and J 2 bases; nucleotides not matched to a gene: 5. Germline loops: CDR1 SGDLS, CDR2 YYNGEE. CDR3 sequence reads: CASSFGQGAGNTIYF. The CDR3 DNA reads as TGTGCCAGCAGCTTCGGACAGGGAGCTGGAAACACCATATATTTT.

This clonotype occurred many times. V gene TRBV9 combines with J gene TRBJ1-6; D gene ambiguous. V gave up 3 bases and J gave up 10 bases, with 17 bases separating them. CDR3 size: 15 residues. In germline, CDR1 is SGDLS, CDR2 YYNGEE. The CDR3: CASSAATGSGSPLHF. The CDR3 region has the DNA TGTGCCAGCAGCGCCGCGACCGGGTCGGGGTCACCCCTCCACTTT.

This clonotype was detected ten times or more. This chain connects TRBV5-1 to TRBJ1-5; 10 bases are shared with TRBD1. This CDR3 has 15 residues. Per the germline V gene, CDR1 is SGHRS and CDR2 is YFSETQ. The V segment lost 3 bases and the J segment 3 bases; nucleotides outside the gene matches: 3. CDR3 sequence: CASSWTGGHNQPQHF. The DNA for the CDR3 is TGCGCCAGCAGCTGGACAGGGGGACACAATCAGCCCCAGCATTTT.

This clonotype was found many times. The DNA for the CDR3 is TGTGCCAGCAGCTCTCCGGACAGTCCAGCTAACTATGGCTACACCTTC. Translation gives CASSSPDSPANYGYTF. This chain uses TRBV7-9 with TRBJ1-2; a weak D match, TRBD1 (6 bases). The V gene's germline CDR1 is SEHNR and CDR2 FQNEAQ (reference sequence). The CDR3 covers 16 residues. V was cut by 4 bases and J by 0 bases, with 15 bases left in between.

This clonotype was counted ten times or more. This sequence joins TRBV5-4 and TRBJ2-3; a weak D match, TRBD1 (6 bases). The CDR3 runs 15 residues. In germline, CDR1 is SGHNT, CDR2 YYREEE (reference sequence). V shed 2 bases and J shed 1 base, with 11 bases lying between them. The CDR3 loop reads CASSFEGEGTDTQYF. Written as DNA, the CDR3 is TGTGCCAGCAGCTTCGAGGGGGAAGGCACAGATACGCAGTATTTT.

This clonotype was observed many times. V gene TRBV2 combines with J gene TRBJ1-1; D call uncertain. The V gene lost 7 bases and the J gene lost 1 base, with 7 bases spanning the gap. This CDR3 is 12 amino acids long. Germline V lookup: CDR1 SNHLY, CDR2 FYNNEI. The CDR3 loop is CASTSENTEAFF. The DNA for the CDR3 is TGTGCCAGCACCTCAGAGAACACTGAAGCTTTCTTT. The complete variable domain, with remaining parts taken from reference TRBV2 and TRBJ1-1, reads EPEVTQTPSHQVTQMGQEVILRCVPISNHLYFYWYRQILGQKVEFLVSFYNNEISEKSEIFDDQFSVERPDGSNFTLKIRSTKLEDSAMYFCASTSENTEAFFGQGTRLTVV.

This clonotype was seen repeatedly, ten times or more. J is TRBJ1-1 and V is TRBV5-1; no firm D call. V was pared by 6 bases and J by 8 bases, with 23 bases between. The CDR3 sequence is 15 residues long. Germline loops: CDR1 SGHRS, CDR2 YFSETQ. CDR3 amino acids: CASTPPKLSWAEAFF. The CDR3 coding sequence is TGCGCCAGCACCCCGCCTAAGTTATCGTGGGCAGAAGCTTTCTTT.

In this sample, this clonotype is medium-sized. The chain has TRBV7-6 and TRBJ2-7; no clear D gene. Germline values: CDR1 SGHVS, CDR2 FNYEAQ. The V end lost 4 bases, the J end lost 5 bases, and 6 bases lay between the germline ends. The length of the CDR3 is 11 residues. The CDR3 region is CASSSFNEQYF. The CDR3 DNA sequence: TGTGCCAGCAGCTCCTTCAACGAGCAGTACTTC.

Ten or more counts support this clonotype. The CDR3 sequence: CASSLGDRAYGYTF. For the CDR3, the DNA is TGTGCCAGCAGCTTAGGGGACAGGGCCTATGGCTACACCTTC. This rearrangement joins TRBV7-9 to TRBJ1-2; 9 nucleotides align to TRBD1. V shed 1 base, J shed 4 bases, and the junction held 1 base outside the gene matches. The V gene's germline CDR1 is SEHNR and CDR2 FQNEAQ (reference sequence). This CDR3 has 14 residues.

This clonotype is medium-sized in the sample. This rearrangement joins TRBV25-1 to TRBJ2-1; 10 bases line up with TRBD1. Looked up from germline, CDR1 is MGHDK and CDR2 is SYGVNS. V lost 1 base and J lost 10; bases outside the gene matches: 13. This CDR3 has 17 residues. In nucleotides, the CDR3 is TGTGCCAGCAGTGAATGGCGACTAACGACAGGGGGCGGGGAGCAGTTCTTC. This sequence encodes CASSEWRLTTGGGEQFF. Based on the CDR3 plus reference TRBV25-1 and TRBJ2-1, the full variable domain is EADIYQTPRYLVIGTGKKITLECSQTMGHDKMYWYQQDPGMELHLIHYSYGVNSTEKGDLSSESTVSRIRTEHFPLTLESARPSHTSQYLCASSEWRLTTGGGEQFFGPGTRLTVL.

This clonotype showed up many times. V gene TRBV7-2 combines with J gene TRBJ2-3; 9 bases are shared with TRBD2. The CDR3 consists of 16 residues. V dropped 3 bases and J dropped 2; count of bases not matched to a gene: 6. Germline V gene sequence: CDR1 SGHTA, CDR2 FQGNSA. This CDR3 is CASSLRGGTPTDTQYF. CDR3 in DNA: TGTGCCAGCAGCTTGCGGGGGGGGACCCCCACAGATACGCAGTATTTT.

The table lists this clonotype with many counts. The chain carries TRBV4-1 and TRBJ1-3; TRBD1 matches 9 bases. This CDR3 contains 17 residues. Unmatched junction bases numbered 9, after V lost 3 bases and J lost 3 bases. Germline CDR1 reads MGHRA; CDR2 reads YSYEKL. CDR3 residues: CASSQEQGADYGNTIYF. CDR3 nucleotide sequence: TGCGCCAGCAGCCAGGAACAGGGGGCCGATTATGGAAACACCATATATTTT.

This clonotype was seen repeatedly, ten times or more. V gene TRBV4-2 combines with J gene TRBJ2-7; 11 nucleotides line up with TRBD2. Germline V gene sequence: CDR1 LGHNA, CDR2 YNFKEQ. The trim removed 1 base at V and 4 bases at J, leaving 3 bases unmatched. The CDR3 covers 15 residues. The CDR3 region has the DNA TGTGCCAGCAGCCAAGCACTAGCGGGAGTATACGAGCAGTACTTC. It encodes CASSQALAGVYEQYF.

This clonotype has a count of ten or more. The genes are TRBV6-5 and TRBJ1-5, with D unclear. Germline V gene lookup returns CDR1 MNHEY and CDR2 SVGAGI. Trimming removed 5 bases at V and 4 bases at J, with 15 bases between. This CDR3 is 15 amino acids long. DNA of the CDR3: TGTGCCAGCAGTATTCCAAGGACCGCTAATCAGCCCCAGCATTTT. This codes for CASSIPRTANQPQHF.

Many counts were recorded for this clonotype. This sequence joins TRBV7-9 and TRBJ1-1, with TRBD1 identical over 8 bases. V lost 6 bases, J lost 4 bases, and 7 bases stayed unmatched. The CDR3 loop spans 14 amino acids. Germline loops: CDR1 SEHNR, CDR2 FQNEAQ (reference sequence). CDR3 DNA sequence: TGTGCCAGCAGACCCGGACAGGGAGGCACTGAAGCTTTCTTT. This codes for CASRPGQGGTEAFF.

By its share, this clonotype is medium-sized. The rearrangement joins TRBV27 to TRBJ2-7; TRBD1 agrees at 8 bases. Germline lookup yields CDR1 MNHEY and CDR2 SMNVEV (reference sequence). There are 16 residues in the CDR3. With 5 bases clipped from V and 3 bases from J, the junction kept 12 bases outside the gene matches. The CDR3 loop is CASSLQPAGGYYEQYF. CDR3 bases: TGTGCCAGCAGTCTCCAGCCCGCAGGGGGCTACTACGAGCAGTACTTC.

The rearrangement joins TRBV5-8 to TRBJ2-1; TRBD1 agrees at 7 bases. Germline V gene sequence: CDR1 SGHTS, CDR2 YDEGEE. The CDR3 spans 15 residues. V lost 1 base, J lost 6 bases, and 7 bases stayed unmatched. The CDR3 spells CASSLRGRAGNEQFF. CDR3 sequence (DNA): TGTGCCAGCAGCTTGAGGGGGCGAGCTGGCAATGAGCAGTTCTTC.

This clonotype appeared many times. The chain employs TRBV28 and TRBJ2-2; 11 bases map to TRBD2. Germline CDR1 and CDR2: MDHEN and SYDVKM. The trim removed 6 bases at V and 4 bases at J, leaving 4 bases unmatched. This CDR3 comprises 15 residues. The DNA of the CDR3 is TGTGCCAGCAGCCTAGCGGGAGGACCCACCGGGGAGCTGTTTTTT. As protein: CASSLAGGPTGELFF.

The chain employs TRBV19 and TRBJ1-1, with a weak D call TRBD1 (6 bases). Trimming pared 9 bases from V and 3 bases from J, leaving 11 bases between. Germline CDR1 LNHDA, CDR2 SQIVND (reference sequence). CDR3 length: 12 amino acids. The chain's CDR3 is CASNTGHTEAFF. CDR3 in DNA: TGTGCCAGCAACACAGGGCACACTGAAGCTTTCTTT.